This T cell receptor beta chain was sequenced for a study of cytomegalovirus exposure and HLA in healthy donors. Looking at the study overall: Genetic ancestry analysis placed about 80% of the roughly 400 donors that were genotyped in the Caucasian-associated cluster.

Researchers ran the PCR with 60 Vbeta and 13 Jbeta primers. The data were produced by immunoSEQ multiplex PCR, yet TCRdb's version contains in-frame clones alone and is incomplete. The sample gives approximately 150,000 clones, 84% of which show up once; 2% to 2.5% is in the top ten. V was pared by 6 bases and J by 5 bases, with 9 bases of the junction left unmatched. Germline V gives CDR1 KGHSH, CDR2 LQKENI. The CDR3 is made up of 16 amino acids. The V call is TRBV18, the J call TRBJ2-2; TRBD2 matches at 10 bases. The source material was PBMCs. This sequence was found in a boy aged 2 to 10 in good health and CMV-seronegative. CDR3: CASSSGPSGRTGELFF. The CDR3 bases are TGTGCCAGCTCGTCCGGGCCTAGCGGGAGAACCGGGGAGCTGTTTTTT.